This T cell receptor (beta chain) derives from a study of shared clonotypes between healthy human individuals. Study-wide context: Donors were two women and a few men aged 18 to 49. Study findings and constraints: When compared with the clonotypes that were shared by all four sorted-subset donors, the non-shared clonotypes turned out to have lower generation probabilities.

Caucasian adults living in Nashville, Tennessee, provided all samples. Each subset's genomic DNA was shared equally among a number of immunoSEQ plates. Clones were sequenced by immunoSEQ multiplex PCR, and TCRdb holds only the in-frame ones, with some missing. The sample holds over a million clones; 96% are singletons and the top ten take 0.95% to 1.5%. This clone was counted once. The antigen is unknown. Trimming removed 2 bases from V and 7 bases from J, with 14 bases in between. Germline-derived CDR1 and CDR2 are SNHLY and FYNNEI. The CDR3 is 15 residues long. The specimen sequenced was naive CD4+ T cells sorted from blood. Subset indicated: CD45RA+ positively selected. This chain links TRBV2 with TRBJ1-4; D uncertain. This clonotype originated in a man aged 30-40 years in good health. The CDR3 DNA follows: TGTGCCAGCAGTGAAAAGAGGGTAGTCGGTGAAAAACTGTTTTTT. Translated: CASSEKRVVGEKLFF.